Presented here are 8 T cell receptor beta chains from one specimen sequenced in a study of cytomegalovirus exposure and HLA in healthy donors. A multiplex PCR was run with 60 Vbeta primers and 13 Jbeta primers. Some clones are missing from TCRdb's copy, which holds only in-frame ones; the method was immunoSEQ multiplex PCR. Of 150,000 to 200,000 clones in the sample, around 83% are singletons; the top ten hold 1.5% to 2%. Sequencing was carried out using PBMCs. These receptors came from a man in his fifties in good health and CMV-seronegative.

The rearrangement joins TRBV7-9 to TRBJ2-2; D is perhaps TRBD2 (6 bases). The CDR3 spans 16 residues. The germline gives CDR1 SEHNR, CDR2 FQNEAQ (reference sequence). Trimming stripped 4 bases from V and 0 bases from J, with 12 bases between. CDR3 amino acids: CASSSGTGANTGELFF. CDR3 in DNA: TGTGCCAGCAGCTCCGGGACTGGCGCGAACACCGGGGAGCTGTTTTTT.

The CDR3 nucleotides are TGTGCCATCAGTGAGTTTGCCCGGTTCGAGCAGTACTTC. Protein: CAISEFARFEQYF. This chain uses TRBV10-3 with TRBJ2-7; no definite D call. V shed 1 base and J shed 6 bases, with 10 bases lying between them. This CDR3 is 13 amino acids long. In germline, CDR1 is ENHRY, CDR2 SYGVKD.

This rearrangement joins TRBV5-1 to TRBJ2-2; D not certain. Germline V CDR1 and CDR2: SGHRS, YFSETQ. V was trimmed by 4 bases and J by 6 bases, leaving 10 bases between them. There are 13 residues in the CDR3. The CDR3, as DNA: TGCGCCAGCAGCCCCGGGTCCCCCGGGGAGCTGTTTTTT. This sequence encodes CASSPGSPGELFF.

The chain is built from TRBV30 and TRBJ1-4; 7 nucleotides agree with TRBD1. Germline V gene lookup returns CDR1 GTSNPN and CDR2 SVGIG (reference sequence). V trimming: 1 base; J trimming: 5 bases; junction bases outside the gene matches: 4. The CDR3 covers 14 residues. CDR3 nucleotide sequence: TGTGCCTGGAGTGGAATGACAGGGAATGAAAAACTGTTTTTT. Protein product: CAWSGMTGNEKLFF.

This clone is a singleton in its sample. The rearrangement uses TRBV9 and TRBJ1-6, with a weak D call TRBD1 (6 bases). V lost 3 bases and J lost 5, with 9 bases in between. The CDR3 has 14 amino acids. Germline V gives CDR1 SGDLS, CDR2 YYNGEE. The CDR3 region is CASSAGQNNSPLHF. The DNA of the CDR3 is TGTGCCAGCAGCGCGGGACAAAATAATTCACCCCTCCACTTT.

The chain joins TRBV6-5 to TRBJ1-1; possibly TRBD1 for D (5 bases). The germline CDR1 and CDR2 sequences are MNHEY and SVGAGI. There are 15 residues in the CDR3. V was trimmed by 0 bases and J by 11 bases, leaving 19 bases between them. The chain's CDR3 is CASSYSHSGGRGAFF. Written as DNA, the CDR3 is TGTGCCAGCAGTTACTCTCATTCGGGGGGGAGGGGTGCTTTCTTT.

The J gene is TRBJ1-2, the V gene TRBV28; TRBD1 is a possible D gene (6 bases). Germline lookup yields CDR1 MDHEN and CDR2 SYDVKM. V lost 9 bases and J lost 5, with 25 bases in between. This CDR3 spans 16 amino acids. This CDR3 is CASFRDTRSGGYGYTF. CDR3 DNA sequence: TGTGCCAGTTTTCGGGACACGCGTTCGGGTGGGTATGGCTACACCTTC.

The CDR3 nucleotides read TGTGCCAGCAGCTCAGGGGGCAGGACCTACGAGCAGTACTTC. This translates into CASSSGGRTYEQYF. The chain carries TRBV13 and TRBJ2-7, with 8 bases lining up with TRBD1. J was trimmed by 2 bases and V by 4 bases; bases with no gene match: 4. Germline CDR1 PRHDT, CDR2 FYEKMQ (reference sequence). The CDR3 is 14 amino acids. The entire variable domain, with the rest obtained from reference TRBV13 and TRBJ2-7, is as follows: AAGVIQSPRHLIKEKRETATLKCYPIPRHDTVYWYQQGPGQDPQFLISFYEKMQSDKGSIPDRFSAQQFSDYHSELNMSSLELGDSALYFCASSSGGRTYEQYFGPGTRLTVT.